Listed below are T cell receptor beta chains from one sample, sequenced in a study of T cell responses to AZD1222 COVID-19 vaccine. Sequencing was performed with immunoSEQ multiplex PCR; in TCRdb, only in-frame clones are kept and a portion is missing. The sample contains 100,000 to 120,000 clones, around 82% of which appear only once. The source was peripheral blood, collected on day 0 of AZD1222 vaccination. The receptors shown here come from an adult in good health. The CDR3 runs from the conserved cysteine through the conserved F or W. The D gene is left open where the match is weak. Clone size appears in some rows only: once, few, many, or a class for an expanded clone.

D	size	J	V	DNA	CDR3
NA	NA	TRBJ2-4	TRBV5-4	TGTGCCAGCAGCTTGGGAAGCGACCTAGCCAAAAACATTCAGTACTTC	CASSLGSDLAKNIQYF
NA	NA	TRBJ1-5	TRBV28	TGTGCCAGCGCACGACGAGGGGTAGAAGGCAATCAGCCCCAGCATTTT	CASARRGVEGNQPQHF
TRBD1	NA	TRBJ1-3	TRBV6-5	TGTGCCAGCAGTTTGACAGGGACTAACTCTGGAAACACCATATATTTT	CASSLTGTNSGNTIYF
TRBD1	NA	TRBJ2-5	TRBV2	TGTGCCAGCAGTACAACCCCCGGACAGGGGGGAGAGACCCAGTACTTC	CASSTTPGQGGETQYF
NA	NA	TRBJ2-3	TRBV6-2/TRBV6-3	TGTGCCAGCAGTACCGTCTCCACGACAGATACGCAGTATTTT	CASSTVSTTDTQYF
NA	NA	TRBJ2-3	TRBV7-9	TGTGCCAGCAGCTTAGGACAGATTAGCACAGATACGCAGTATTTT	CASSLGQISTDTQYF
TRBD1	NA	TRBJ1-4	TRBV5-4	TGTGCCAGCAGCTTGGGGAATCTGGGACAGGGTCCAGGAAAACTGTTTTTT	CASSLGNLGQGPGKLFF
TRBD1	few	TRBJ1-1	TRBV5-1	TGCGCCAGCAGCCCAAGGACAGGTAGTACTGAAGCTTTCTTT	CASSPRTGSTEAFF
NA	NA	TRBJ2-1	TRBV7-9	TGTGCCAGCAGCTCCCTCGCCTCCCAGTTCTTC	CASSSLASQFF
TRBD1	NA	TRBJ2-2	TRBV7-9	TGTGCCAGCAGCTTTACAGGGGACACCGGGGAGCTGTTTTTT	CASSFTGDTGELFF
NA	NA	TRBJ2-2	TRBV7-9	TGTGCCAGCAGCTTAGGAGGAGGGAGCACCGGGGAGCTGTTTTTT	CASSLGGGSTGELFF
NA	few	TRBJ1-5	TRBV7-2	TGTGCCAGCAGCCCACCAGGAGGGGGTGATCAGCCCCAGCATTTT	CASSPPGGGDQPQHF
NA	NA	TRBJ2-7	TRBV6-5	TGTGCCAGCAGTTACTCGCTCTACGGTTCCTACGAGCAGTACTTC	CASSYSLYGSYEQYF
NA	NA	TRBJ2-6	TRBV29-1	TGCAGCGTTTCAAAACCGAGCCACTCTGGGGCCAACGTCCTGACTTTC	CSVSKPSHSGANVLTF
TRBD1	NA	TRBJ1-2	TRBV5-1	TGCGCCAGCAGCTTGGGAGGGGGCAGGCACTATGGCTACACCTTC	CASSLGGGRHYGYTF
NA	NA	TRBJ1-3	TRBV19	TGTGCCAGTAGTAGGGGGGAGATGTCTGGAAACACCATATATTTT	CASSRGEMSGNTIYF
TRBD2	NA	TRBJ2-3	TRBV5-1	TGCGCCAGCAGCTTCGCAGCGGGGGCCCAAAGAAGCACAGATACGCAGTATTTT	CASSFAAGAQRSTDTQYF
NA	NA	TRBJ1-1	TRBV19	TGTGCCAGTAGTATAGGAGTAAGGCAGCAATTCGCTGAAGCTTTCTTT	CASSIGVRQQFAEAFF
NA	once	TRBJ2-5	TRBV28	TGTGCCAGCAGGACAGACCAAGAGACCCAGTACTTC	CASRTDQETQYF
NA	NA	TRBJ2-7	TRBV5-8	TGTGCCAGCAGCTTGGCCGGGTCACGCGTCTACGAGCAGTACTTC	CASSLAGSRVYEQYF
TRBD2	NA	TRBJ2-7	TRBV7-3	TGTGCCAGCTCCCTAGCGGGGGACTACGAGCAGTACTTC	CASSLAGDYEQYF
TRBD1	few	TRBJ2-7	TRBV5-6	TGTGCCAGCAGCTTGGGACAGGGGCTTCACGAGCAGTACTTC	CASSLGQGLHEQYF
TRBD2	NA	TRBJ2-5	TRBV11-2	TGTGCCACTTCCGGGACTAGCGGGGGGCGAGGCCTGGGAGAGACCCAGTACTTC	CATSGTSGGRGLGETQYF
TRBD1	NA	TRBJ1-2	TRBV28	TGTGCCAGCAGAATAAGGGGACAGGGCGGAGGAGGCTACACCTTC	CASRIRGQGGGGYTF
NA	NA	TRBJ2-5	TRBV7-9	TGTGCCAGCAGCTTAGCTGGGACACCGTCGGGGGAGACCCAGTACTTC	CASSLAGTPSGETQYF
NA	NA	TRBJ1-2	TRBV11-2	TGTGCCAGCAGCCCACAGGGATCCCTCTATGGCTACACCTTC	CASSPQGSLYGYTF
TRBD2	NA	TRBJ2-3	TRBV4-1	TGCGCCAGCAGCCAAGAGGATCTTTCGCGGGGGGGCCGAGATACGCAGTATTTT	CASSQEDLSRGGRDTQYF
NA	NA	TRBJ1-2	TRBV5-1	TGCGCCAGCAGCTTGGTCCCGGACTTTAACTATGGCTACACCTTC	CASSLVPDFNYGYTF
TRBD1	NA	TRBJ2-2	TRBV10-3	TGTGCCATCAGTGGTGGGACAGCGGTAACCGGGGAGCTGTTTTTT	CAISGGTAVTGELFF
TRBD1	NA	TRBJ1-2	TRBV6-5	TGTGCCAGCAGTTACCTCCGGACAGGAGGAGGATATGGCTACACCTTC	CASSYLRTGGGYGYTF
NA	NA	TRBJ2-1	TRBV23-1	TGCGCCAGCAGTCCCCGGCGAGAAGAGGGGAATGAGCAGTTCTTC	CASSPRREEGNEQFF
TRBD1	NA	TRBJ1-6	TRBV5-4	TGTGCCAGCAGCGGGGGACAGGGGATTAATTCACCCCTCCACTTT	CASSGGQGINSPLHF
NA	few	TRBJ1-2	TRBV18	TGTGCAAGAGGGGAGTATGGCTACACCTTC	CARGEYGYTF
NA	NA	TRBJ1-1	TRBV6-2/TRBV6-3	TGTGCCAGCAGTTACCTGGGGCCGCCGAACACTGAAGCTTTCTTT	CASSYLGPPNTEAFF
NA	NA	TRBJ1-6	TRBV27	TGTGCCAGCAGTCCCTCGGGCATTTACCCCTCTAATTCACCCCTCCACTTT	CASSPSGIYPSNSPLHF
TRBD2	few	TRBJ2-7	TRBV7-9	TGTGCCAGCAGCTTAGTTCGCGGGGGAGCGTACGAGCAGTACTTC	CASSLVRGGAYEQYF
TRBD2	NA	TRBJ2-7	TRBV7-2	TGTGCCAGCAGTACTAGCGGGAGTTACGAGCAGTACTTC	CASSTSGSYEQYF
NA	once	TRBJ2-7	TRBV24-1	TGTGCCACCAGTGAATCCGGGACGGCAGAGACCTACGAGCAGTACTTC	CATSESGTAETYEQYF
TRBD1	once	TRBJ1-1	TRBV5-8	TGTGCCAGCAGCTCCAGGGGGTTTTATTCGACTGAAGCTTTCTTT	CASSSRGFYSTEAFF
NA	few	TRBJ2-1	TRBV30	TGTGCCTGGAGGTCGGGGAGCAATGAGCAGTTCTTC	CAWRSGSNEQFF
NA	NA	TRBJ2-2	TRBV5-4	TGTGCCAGCAGCTTGACACACACCGGGGAGCTGTTTTTT	CASSLTHTGELFF
NA	NA	TRBJ2-5	TRBV2	TGTGCCAGCAGTGTCGGCAGAAACCAAGAGACCCAGTACTTC	CASSVGRNQETQYF